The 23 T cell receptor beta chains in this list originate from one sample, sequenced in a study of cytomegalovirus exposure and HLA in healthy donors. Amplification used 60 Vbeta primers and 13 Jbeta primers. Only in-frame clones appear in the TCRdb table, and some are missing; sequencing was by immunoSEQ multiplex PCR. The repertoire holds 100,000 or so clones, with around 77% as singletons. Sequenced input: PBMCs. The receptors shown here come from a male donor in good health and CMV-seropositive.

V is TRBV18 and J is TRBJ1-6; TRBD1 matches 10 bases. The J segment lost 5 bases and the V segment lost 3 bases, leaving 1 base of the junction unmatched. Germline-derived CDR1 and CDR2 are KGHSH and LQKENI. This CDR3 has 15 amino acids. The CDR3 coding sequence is TGTGCCAGCTCACCGGGGACAGGGGATAATTCACCCCTCCACTTT. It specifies CASSPGTGDNSPLHF.

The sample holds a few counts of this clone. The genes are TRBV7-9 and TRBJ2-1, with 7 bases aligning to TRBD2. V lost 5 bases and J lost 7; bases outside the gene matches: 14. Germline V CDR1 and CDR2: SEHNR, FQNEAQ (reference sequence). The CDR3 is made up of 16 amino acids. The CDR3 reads CASSQRTGLVLNEQFF. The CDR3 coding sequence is TGTGCCAGCAGCCAGAGGACCGGACTAGTCTTGAATGAGCAGTTCTTC.

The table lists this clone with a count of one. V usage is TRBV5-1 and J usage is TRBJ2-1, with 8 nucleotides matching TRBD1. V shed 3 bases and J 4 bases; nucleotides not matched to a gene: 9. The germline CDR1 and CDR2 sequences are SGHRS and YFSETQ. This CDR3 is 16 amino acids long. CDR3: CASSSAGGAGYNEQFF. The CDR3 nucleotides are TGCGCCAGCAGCTCGGCAGGGGGCGCAGGGTACAATGAGCAGTTCTTC.

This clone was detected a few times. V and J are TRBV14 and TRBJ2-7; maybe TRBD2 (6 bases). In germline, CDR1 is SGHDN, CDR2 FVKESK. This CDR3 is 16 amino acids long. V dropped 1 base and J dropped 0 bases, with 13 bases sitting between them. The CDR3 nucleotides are TGTGCCAGCAGCCAAGTGTCTAGCGTATACTCCTACGAGCAGTACTTC. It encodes CASSQVSSVYSYEQYF. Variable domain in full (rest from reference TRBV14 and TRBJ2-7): EAGVTQFPSHSVIEKGQTVTLRCDPISGHDNLYWYRRVMGKEIKFLLHFVKESKQDESGMPNNRFLAERTGGTYSTLKVQPAELEDSGVYFCASSQVSSVYSYEQYFGPGTRLTVT.

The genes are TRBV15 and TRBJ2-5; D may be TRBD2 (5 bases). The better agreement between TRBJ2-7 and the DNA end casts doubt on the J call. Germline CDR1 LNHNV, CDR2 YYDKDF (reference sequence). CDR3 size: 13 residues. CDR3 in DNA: TGTGCCACCAGCAGAGGGTTCGGGAACGAGCAGTACTTC. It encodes CATSRGFGNEQYF.

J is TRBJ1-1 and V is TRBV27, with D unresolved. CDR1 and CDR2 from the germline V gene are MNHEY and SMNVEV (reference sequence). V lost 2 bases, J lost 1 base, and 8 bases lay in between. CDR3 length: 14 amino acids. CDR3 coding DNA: TGTGCCAGCAGTTTAAACGGGAAGAACACTGAAGCTTTCTTT. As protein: CASSLNGKNTEAFF.

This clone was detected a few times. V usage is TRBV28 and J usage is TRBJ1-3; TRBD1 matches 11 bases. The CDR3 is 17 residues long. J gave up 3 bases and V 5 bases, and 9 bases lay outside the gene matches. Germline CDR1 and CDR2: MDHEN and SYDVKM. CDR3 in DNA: TGTGCCAGCAGTCCCTTGGACAGGGGGCTTTTTGGAAACACCATATATTTT. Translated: CASSPLDRGLFGNTIYF. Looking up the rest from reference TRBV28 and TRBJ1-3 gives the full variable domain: DVKVTQSSRYLVKRTGEKVFLECVQDMDHENMFWYRQDPGLGLRLIYFSYDVKMKEKGDIPEGYSVSREKKERFSLILESASTNQTSMYLCASSPLDRGLFGNTIYFGEGSWLTVV.

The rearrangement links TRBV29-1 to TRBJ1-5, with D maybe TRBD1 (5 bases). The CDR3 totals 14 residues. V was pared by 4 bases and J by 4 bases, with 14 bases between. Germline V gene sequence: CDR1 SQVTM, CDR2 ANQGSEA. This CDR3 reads CSVVEVGQNQPQHF. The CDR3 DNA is TGCAGCGTTGTAGAAGTAGGACAAAATCAGCCCCAGCATTTT.

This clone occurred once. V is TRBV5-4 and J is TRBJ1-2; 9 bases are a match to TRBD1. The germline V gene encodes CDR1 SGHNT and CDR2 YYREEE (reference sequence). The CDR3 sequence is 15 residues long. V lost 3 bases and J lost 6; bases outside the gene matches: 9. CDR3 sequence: CASSSPGQGLNGYTF. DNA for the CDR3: TGTGCCAGCAGCTCCCCCGGACAGGGGCTCAATGGCTACACCTTC.

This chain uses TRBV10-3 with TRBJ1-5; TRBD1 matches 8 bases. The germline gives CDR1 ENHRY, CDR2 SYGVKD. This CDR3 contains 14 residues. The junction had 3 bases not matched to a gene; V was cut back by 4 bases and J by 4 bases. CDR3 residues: CAISVTGGNQPQHF. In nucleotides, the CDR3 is TGTGCCATCAGTGTTACAGGGGGTAATCAGCCCCAGCATTTT.

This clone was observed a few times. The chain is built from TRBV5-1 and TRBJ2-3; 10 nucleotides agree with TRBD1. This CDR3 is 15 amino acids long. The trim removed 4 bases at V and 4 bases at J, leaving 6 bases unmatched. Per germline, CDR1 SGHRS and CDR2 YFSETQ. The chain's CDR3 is CASSGQGVFADTQYF. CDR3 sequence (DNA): TGCGCCAGCAGCGGACAGGGGGTTTTTGCAGATACGCAGTATTTT.

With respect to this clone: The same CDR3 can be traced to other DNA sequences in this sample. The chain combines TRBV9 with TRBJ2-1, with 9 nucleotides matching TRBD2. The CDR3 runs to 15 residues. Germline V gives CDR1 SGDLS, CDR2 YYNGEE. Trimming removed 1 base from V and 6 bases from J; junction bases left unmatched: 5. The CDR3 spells CASSVRAGGGNEQFF. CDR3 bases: TGTGCCAGCAGCGTACGAGCGGGAGGAGGCAATGAGCAGTTCTTC.

The chain's CDR3 is CASSLDRTGGLYF. The DNA for the CDR3 is TGTGCCAGCAGCTTAGATCGAACAGGGGGTCTGTACTTC. The chain couples TRBV11-3 to TRBJ2-7; TRBD1 aligns across 8 bases. The germline gives CDR1 SGHNT, CDR2 YENEEA. CDR3 length: 13 amino acids. V lost 0 bases and J lost 12; bases outside the gene matches: 7.

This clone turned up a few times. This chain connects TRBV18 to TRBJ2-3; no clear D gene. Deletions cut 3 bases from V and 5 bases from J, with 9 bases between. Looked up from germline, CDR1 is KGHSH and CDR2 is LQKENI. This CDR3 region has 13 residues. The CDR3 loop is CASSPPNRDTQYF. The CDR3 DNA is TGTGCCAGCTCACCCCCCAACAGAGATACGCAGTATTTT.

The CDR3 spells CATSLGSGSDNEQFF. In nucleotides, the CDR3 is TGTGCCACCAGCCTGGGGAGCGGGAGTGACAATGAGCAGTTCTTC. This chain links TRBV15 with TRBJ2-1; 8 bases are a match to TRBD2. Trimming at V came to 5 bases and at J to 5 bases, leaving 8 bases not matched to a gene. The CDR3 spans 15 residues. CDR1 LNHNV and CDR2 YYDKDF come from the germline V gene (reference sequence). The whole variable domain, remainder taken from reference TRBV15 and TRBJ2-1, is DAMVIQNPRYQVTQFGKPVTLSCSQTLNHNVMYWYQQKSSQAPKLLFHYYDKDFNNEADTPDNFQSRRPNTSFCFLDIRSPGLGDTAMYLCATSLGSGSDNEQFFGPGTRLTVL.

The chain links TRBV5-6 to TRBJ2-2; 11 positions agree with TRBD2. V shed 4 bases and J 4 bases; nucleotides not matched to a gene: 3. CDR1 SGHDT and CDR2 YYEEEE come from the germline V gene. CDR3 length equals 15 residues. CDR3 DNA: TGTGCCAGCAGCACTAGCGGGAGTAGCACCGGGGAGCTGTTTTTT. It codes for CASSTSGSSTGELFF. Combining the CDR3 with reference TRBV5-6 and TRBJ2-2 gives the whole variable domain DAGVTQSPTHLIKTRGQQVTLRCSPKSGHDTVSWYQQALGQGPQFIFQYYEEEERQRGNFPDRFSGHQFPNYSSELNVNALLLGDSALYLCASSTSGSSTGELFFGEGSRLTVL.

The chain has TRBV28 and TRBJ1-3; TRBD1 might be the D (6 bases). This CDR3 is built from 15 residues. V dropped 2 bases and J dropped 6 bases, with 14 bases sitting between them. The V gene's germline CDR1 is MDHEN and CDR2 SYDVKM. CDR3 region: CASSLSAGGLNTIYF. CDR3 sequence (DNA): TGTGCCAGCAGTTTAAGCGCGGGGGGCCTAAACACCATATATTTT.

The CDR3 region has the DNA TGTGCCAGCTCATCGCCGGGACTAGCGGGAGGCGGAGAGACCCAGTACTTC. This gives the protein CASSSPGLAGGGETQYF. The chain employs TRBV18 and TRBJ2-5, with 15 bases lining up with TRBD2. Germline-derived CDR1 and CDR2 are KGHSH and LQKENI. The length of the CDR3 is 17 residues. V trimming: 5 bases; J trimming: 4 bases; junction bases outside the gene matches: 8.

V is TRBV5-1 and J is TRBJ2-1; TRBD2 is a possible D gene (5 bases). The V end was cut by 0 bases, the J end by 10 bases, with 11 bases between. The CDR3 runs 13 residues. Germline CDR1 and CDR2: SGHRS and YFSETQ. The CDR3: CASSLALEGEQFF. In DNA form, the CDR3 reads TGCGCCAGCAGCTTGGCGCTAGAGGGCGAGCAGTTCTTC. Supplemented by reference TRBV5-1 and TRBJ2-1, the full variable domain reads KAGVTQTPRYLIKTRGQQVTLSCSPISGHRSVSWYQQTPGQGLQFLFEYFSETQRNKGNFPGRFSGRQFSNSRSEMNVSTLELGDSALYLCASSLALEGEQFFGPGTRLTVL.

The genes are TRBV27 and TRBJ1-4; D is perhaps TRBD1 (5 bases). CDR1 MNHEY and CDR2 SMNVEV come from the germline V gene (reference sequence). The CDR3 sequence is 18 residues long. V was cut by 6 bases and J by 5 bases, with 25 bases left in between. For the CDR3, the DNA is TGTGCCAGCAGGGGACTCGGGACTGCCTGGCCACGGAATGAAAAACTGTTTTTT. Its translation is CASRGLGTAWPRNEKLFF.

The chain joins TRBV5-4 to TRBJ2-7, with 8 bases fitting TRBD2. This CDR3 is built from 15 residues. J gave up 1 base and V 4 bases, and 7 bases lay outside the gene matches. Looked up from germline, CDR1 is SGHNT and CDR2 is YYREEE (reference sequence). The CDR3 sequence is CASSPVTSGSYEQYF. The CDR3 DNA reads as TGTGCCAGCAGCCCTGTCACTAGCGGTTCCTACGAGCAGTACTTC.

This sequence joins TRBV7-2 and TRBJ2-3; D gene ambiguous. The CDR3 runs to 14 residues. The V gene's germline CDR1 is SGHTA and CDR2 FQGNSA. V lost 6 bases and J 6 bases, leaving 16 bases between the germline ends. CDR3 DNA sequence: TGTGCCAGCAGACCCCTTGGCAGGCACGATACGCAGTATTTT. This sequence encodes CASRPLGRHDTQYF.

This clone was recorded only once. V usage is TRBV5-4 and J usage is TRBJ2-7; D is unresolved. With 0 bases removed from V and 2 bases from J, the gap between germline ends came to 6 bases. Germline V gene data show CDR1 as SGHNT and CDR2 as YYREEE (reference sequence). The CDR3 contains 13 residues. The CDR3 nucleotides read TGTGCCAGCAGCTTGGGGAGCCCCTACGAGCAGTACTTC. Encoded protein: CASSLGSPYEQYF.